These 11 T cell receptor beta chains share one sample of origin, sequenced in a study of cytomegalovirus exposure and HLA in healthy donors (TCRdb year 2017). Library preparation employed the immunoSEQ multiplex PCR assay. For the multiplex PCR, a mixture combining 60 forward primers for TCR Vbeta segments and 13 reverse primers for TCR Jbeta segments was used. The immuneACCESS repertoire file appears here via TCRdb, limited to in-frame rearrangements. These files lack a portion of the clones; in checked studies, under half of the deficit traces to unresolved V genes, and the cause of the others is not known. For this sample there are 150,000 to 180,000 clones; roughly three quarters appear just once. The top ten constitute about 13% of the sample. The sequencing sample was made of PBMCs. The receptors shown here come from a young man in good health and CMV-seropositive.

The V call is TRBV7-6, the J call TRBJ2-7; TRBD2 agrees at 7 bases. The V gene end was trimmed by 2 bases and the J gene end by 3 bases; junction bases not matched to a gene: 7. Looked up from germline, CDR1 is SGHVS and CDR2 is FNYEAQ. There are 15 residues in the CDR3. CDR3 protein: CASSLSYGEGYEQYF. As DNA, the CDR3 is TGTGCCAGCAGCTTATCATACGGGGAGGGCTACGAGCAGTACTTC.

The V and J genes are TRBV21-1 and TRBJ2-1; the D call TRBD2 from the table was never checked on the DNA. TRBV21-1 is listed as a pseudogene. This CDR3 comprises 14 residues. For the CDR3, the DNA is TGTGCCAGCAGCAAAAGGACTAGACCCCACGAGCAGTTCTTC. It yields the protein CASSKRTRPHEQFF.

The chain has TRBV9 and TRBJ2-1; 9 bases fit TRBD2. There are 16 residues in the CDR3. V shed 3 bases, J shed 4 bases, and the junction held 8 bases outside the gene matches. Germline V lookup: CDR1 SGDLS, CDR2 YYNGEE. The DNA for the CDR3 is TGTGCCAGCAGCGCCCGACTAGCGGAGCCTTACAATGAGCAGTTCTTC. Its translation: CASSARLAEPYNEQFF.

The gene calls are TRBV5-6 and TRBJ2-7; a weak D match, TRBD1 (8 bases). Germline lookup yields CDR1 SGHDT and CDR2 YYEEEE. The CDR3 consists of 15 residues. Trimming left V 4 bases short and J 5 bases short, with 19 bases between. This chain's CDR3 is CASSDYRGGKDEQYF. Written as DNA, the CDR3 is TGTGCCAGCAGCGACTACAGGGGGGGTAAGGACGAGCAGTACTTC.

The chain links TRBV11-2 to TRBJ2-3; 9 nucleotides agree with TRBD1. CDR3 size: 17 residues. Unmatched junction bases numbered 10, after V lost 5 bases and J lost 1 base. Germline V gives CDR1 SGHAT, CDR2 FQNNGV. The DNA of the CDR3 is TGTGCCAGCAGCCGCTTACAGGGGGCGGAGGGCACAGATACGCAGTATTTT. This codes for CASSRLQGAEGTDTQYF.

The chain recombines TRBV6-4 with TRBJ2-3; 8 nucleotides line up with TRBD2. The ends lost 6 bases at V and 6 bases at J; junction bases unmatched: 8. The CDR3 has 14 residues. Germline V gene lookup returns CDR1 MRHNA and CDR2 SNTAGT. CDR3 coding DNA: TGTGCCAGCAGGGAGGGTAGCGGGACCGATACGCAGTATTTT. This sequence encodes CASREGSGTDTQYF.

The V gene is TRBV5-1, the J gene TRBJ2-1; D is possibly TRBD2 (6 bases). Trimming took 3 bases from V and 0 from J, leaving 19 bases between them. CDR3 length equals 18 residues. Germline CDR1 SGHRS, CDR2 YFSETQ. CDR3 amino acids: CASSSPSLAISSYNEQFF. The CDR3 nucleotides are TGCGCCAGCAGCTCACCCTCCCTAGCGATTAGCTCCTACAATGAGCAGTTCTTC.

Only a few counts were recorded for this clone. The chain is built from TRBV10-3 and TRBJ2-2; TRBD2 aligns across 14 bases. With 3 bases clipped from V and 6 bases from J, the junction kept 6 bases outside the gene matches. The CDR3 is 17 residues long. Germline loops: CDR1 ENHRY, CDR2 SYGVKD. The CDR3, as DNA: TGTGCCATCAGTGAAAGGGGACTAGCGGGAGCCGCCGGGGAGCTGTTTTTT. Protein product: CAISERGLAGAAGELFF.

The V and J genes are TRBV9 and TRBJ2-1; D unresolved. This CDR3 has 15 amino acids. Trimming left V 3 bases short and J 3 bases short, with 13 bases between. Germline-derived CDR1 and CDR2 are SGDLS and YYNGEE. In DNA, the CDR3 is TGTGCCAGCAGCGATCGTTCGTCCGGCTACAATGAGCAGTTCTTC. This gives the protein CASSDRSSGYNEQFF.

This sequence joins TRBV28 and TRBJ2-7, with D maybe TRBD1 (6 bases). Germline V gene sequence: CDR1 MDHEN, CDR2 SYDVKM. The V end was cut by 5 bases, the J end by 0 bases, with 14 bases between. The CDR3 runs to 15 residues. The CDR3 region has the DNA TGTGCCAGCAGTGTGACAGGCTTCAACTCCTACGAGCAGTACTTC. Translating it yields CASSVTGFNSYEQYF.

The chain combines TRBV5-1 with TRBJ2-7; perhaps TRBD1 as D (5 bases). This CDR3 spans 15 amino acids. V was cut by 0 bases and J by 3 bases, with 13 bases left in between. CDR1 is SGHRS, CDR2 YFSETQ, per germline. The CDR3 nucleotides are TGCGCCAGCAGCTTGGTTAGGGGAAGGGACTACGAGCAGTACTTC. Encoded protein: CASSLVRGRDYEQYF.